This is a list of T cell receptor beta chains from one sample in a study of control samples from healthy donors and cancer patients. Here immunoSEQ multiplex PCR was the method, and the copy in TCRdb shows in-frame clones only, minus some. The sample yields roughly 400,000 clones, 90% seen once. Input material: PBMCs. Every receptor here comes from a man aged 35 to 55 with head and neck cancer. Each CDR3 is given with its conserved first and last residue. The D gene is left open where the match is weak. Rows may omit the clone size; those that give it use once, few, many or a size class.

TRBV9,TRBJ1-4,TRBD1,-,CASSVGTGDEKLFF,TGTGCCAGCAGCGTAGGGACAGGGGACGAAAAACTGTTTTTT
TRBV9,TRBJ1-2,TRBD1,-,CASSPRPGQGIGYTF,TGTGCCAGCAGCCCACGACCCGGACAGGGAATTGGCTACACCTTC
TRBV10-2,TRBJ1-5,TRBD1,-,CASRRDRGSGNQPQHF,TGCGCCAGTCGCCGGGACAGGGGGTCTGGCAATCAGCCCCAGCATTTT
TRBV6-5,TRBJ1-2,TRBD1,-,CASTPDRVGNYGYTF,TGTGCCAGCACTCCGGACAGGGTTGGTAACTATGGCTACACCTTC
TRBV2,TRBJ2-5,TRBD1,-,CASRETGTGEATQYF,TGTGCCAGCAGGGAAACTGGGACAGGGGAGGCGACCCAGTACTTC
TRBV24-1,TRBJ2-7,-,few,CATSERGLYEQYF,TGTGCCACCAGTGAAAGGGGGTTATACGAGCAGTACTTC
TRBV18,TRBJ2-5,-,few,CASSSLREVKETQYF,TGTGCCAGCTCTTCGCTCCGGGAAGTCAAAGAGACCCAGTACTTC
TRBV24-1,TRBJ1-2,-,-,CATSSRGRGGYTF,TGTGCCACCAGTTCCAGGGGCAGGGGTGGCTACACCTTC
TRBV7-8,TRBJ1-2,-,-,CASSLEAVYGYTF,TGTGCCAGCAGCTTAGAGGCGGTCTATGGCTACACCTTC
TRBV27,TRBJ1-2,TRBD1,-,CASSLSTGFHGYTF,TGTGCCAGCAGTTTATCGACAGGGTTCCATGGCTACACCTTC
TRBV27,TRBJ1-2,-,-,CASSPGQFNYGYTF,TGTGCCAGCAGTCCTGGACAGTTTAACTATGGCTACACCTTC
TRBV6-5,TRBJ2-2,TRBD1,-,CASSYSKQGAWELFF,TGTGCCAGCAGTTACTCGAAGCAGGGGGCCTGGGAGCTGTTTTTT
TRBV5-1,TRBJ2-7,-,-,CASSLVAAKGYEQYF,TGCGCCAGCAGCTTGGTTGCAGCGAAGGGCTACGAGCAGTACTTC
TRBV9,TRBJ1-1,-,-,CASSVVRGDTEAFF,TGTGCCAGCAGCGTAGTGAGAGGAGACACTGAAGCTTTCTTT
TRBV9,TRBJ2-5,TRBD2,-,CASSVDTAGGDYRQETQYF,TGTGCCAGCAGCGTAGATACAGCGGGAGGAGACTATAGGCAAGAGACCCAGTACTTC
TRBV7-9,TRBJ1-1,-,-,CASSFLGTEAFF,TGTGCCAGCAGCTTTCTGGGGACTGAAGCTTTCTTT
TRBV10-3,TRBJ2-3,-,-,CAIRGRSGGGTDTQYF,TGTGCCATCAGAGGGCGCAGTGGGGGCGGCACAGATACGCAGTATTTT
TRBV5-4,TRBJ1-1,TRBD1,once,CASTPGGGGTEAFF,TGTGCCAGCACCCCAGGAGGGGGCGGCACTGAAGCTTTCTTT
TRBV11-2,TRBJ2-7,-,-,CASSLGGVSTYEQYF,TGTGCCAGCAGCTTAGGGGGGGTCTCTACCTACGAGCAGTACTTC
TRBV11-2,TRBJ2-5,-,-,CASSLVAGGETQYF,TGTGCCAGCAGCTTAGTGGCAGGCGGGGAGACCCAGTACTTC
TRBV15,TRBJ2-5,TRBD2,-,CATSGVGGGTQYF,TGTGCCACCAGTGGCGTCGGGGGGGGAACCCAGTACTTC
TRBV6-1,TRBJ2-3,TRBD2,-,CASSVGTSGRASGTDTQYF,TGTGCCAGCAGTGTGGGGACTAGCGGGAGGGCCTCGGGCACAGATACGCAGTATTTT
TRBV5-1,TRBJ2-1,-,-,CASSLAWGERDNEQFF,TGCGCCAGCAGCTTGGCCTGGGGGGAACGGGACAATGAGCAGTTCTTC
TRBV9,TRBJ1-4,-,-,CASSPGGRQREKLFF,TGTGCCAGCAGCCCCGGTGGTAGGCAGCGAGAAAAACTGTTTTTT
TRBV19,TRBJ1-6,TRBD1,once,CASSIHRAGTGGGPYNSPLHF,TGTGCCAGTAGTATACACCGAGCCGGGACAGGGGGTGGGCCCTATAATTCACCCCTCCACTTT
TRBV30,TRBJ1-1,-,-,CAWSVGGQAPAFF,TGTGCCTGGAGTGTAGGAGGGCAGGCCCCGGCTTTCTTT
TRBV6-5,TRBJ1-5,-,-,CASSSQGPSNQPQHF,TGTGCCAGCAGCTCGCAGGGCCCGAGCAATCAGCCCCAGCATTTT
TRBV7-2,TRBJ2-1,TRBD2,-,CASSPGTSGPYNEQFF,TGTGCCAGCAGCCCCGGGACTAGCGGCCCCTACAATGAGCAGTTCTTC
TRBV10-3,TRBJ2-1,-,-,CAISDPGADNEQFF,TGTGCCATCAGTGACCCTGGGGCCGACAATGAGCAGTTCTTC
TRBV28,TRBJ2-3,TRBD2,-,CASSAPSLAGTDTQYF,TGTGCCAGCAGCGCCCCCTCACTAGCGGGCACAGATACGCAGTATTTT
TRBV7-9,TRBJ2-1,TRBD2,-,CASSPGGVTNNEQFF,TGTGCCAGCAGCCCGGGGGGGGTAACTAACAATGAGCAGTTCTTC
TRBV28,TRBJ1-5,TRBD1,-,CASSFQGQGFPQHF,TGTGCCAGCAGTTTTCAGGGACAGGGCTTTCCCCAGCATTTT
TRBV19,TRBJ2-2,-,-,CASSTRDGFTGELFF,TGTGCCAGTAGTACCCGGGACGGATTCACCGGGGAGCTGTTTTTT
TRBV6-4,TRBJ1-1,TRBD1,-,CASSDSGQDEAFF,TGTGCCAGCAGTGACTCGGGACAGGATGAAGCTTTCTTT
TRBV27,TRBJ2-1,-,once,CASSLRQSYNEQFF,TGTGCCAGCAGTTTGAGGCAGTCCTACAATGAGCAGTTCTTC
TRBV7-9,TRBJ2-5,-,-,CASSFQGGETQYF,TGTGCCAGCAGCTTTCAGGGCGGCGAGACCCAGTACTTC
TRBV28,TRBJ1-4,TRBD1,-,CASSPPKDRFNEKLFF,TGTGCCAGCAGTCCCCCCAAGGACAGGTTTAATGAAAAACTGTTTTTT
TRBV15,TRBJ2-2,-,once,CATSRVPGGSTGELFF,TGTGCCACCAGCAGAGTCCCAGGGGGGAGCACCGGGGAGCTGTTTTTT
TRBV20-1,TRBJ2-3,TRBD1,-,CSASKRGPSSTDTQYF,TGCAGTGCTAGTAAAAGGGGGCCCTCTAGCACAGATACGCAGTATTTT
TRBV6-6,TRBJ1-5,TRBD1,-,CASRHRGGNQPQHF,TGTGCCAGCAGACACAGGGGTGGCAATCAGCCCCAGCATTTT
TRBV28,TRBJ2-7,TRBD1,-,CASSFYGTGTREQYF,TGTGCCAGCAGTTTTTACGGGACAGGGACTCGCGAGCAGTACTTC
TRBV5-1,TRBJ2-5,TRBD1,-,CASSLYRWGQAQETQYF,TGCGCCAGCAGCTTGTATCGGTGGGGACAGGCCCAAGAGACCCAGTACTTC
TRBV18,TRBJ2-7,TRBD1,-,CASSPLQVLLSGTGLNPYEQYF,TGTGCCAGCTCACCACTTCAAGTTCTCTTGTCCGGGACAGGCCTTAACCCATACGAGCAGTACTTC
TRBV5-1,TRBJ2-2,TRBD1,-,CASSWDRVRTNTGELFF,TGCGCCAGCAGCTGGGACAGGGTACGCACGAACACCGGGGAGCTGTTTTTT
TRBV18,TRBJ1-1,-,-,CASSMGRDTEAFF,TGTGCCAGCTCCATGGGCAGAGACACTGAAGCTTTCTTT
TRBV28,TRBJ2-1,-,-,CASSPSLLTSNEQFF,TGTGCCAGCAGTCCCTCTCTACTAACCTCCAATGAGCAGTTCTTC
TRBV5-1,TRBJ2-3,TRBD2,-,CASSLALAVTDTQYF,TGCGCCAGCAGCTTGGCACTAGCGGTCACAGATACGCAGTATTTT
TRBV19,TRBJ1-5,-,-,CASSIEGNQPQHF,TGTGCCAGTAGTATAGAAGGGAATCAGCCCCAGCATTTT
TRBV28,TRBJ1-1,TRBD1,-,CAVPPTGMNTEAFF,TGTGCCGTACCCCCGACAGGGATGAACACTGAAGCTTTCTTT
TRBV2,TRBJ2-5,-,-,CASSDIQGGETQYF,TGTGCCAGCAGTGATATTCAGGGTGGGGAGACCCAGTACTTC
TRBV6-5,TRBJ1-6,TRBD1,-,CASRGVDRVVSPLHF,TGTGCCAGCAGGGGGGTGGACAGGGTAGTTTCACCCCTCCACTTT
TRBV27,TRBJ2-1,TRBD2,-,CASSLTSIVHNEQFF,TGTGCCAGCAGTTTGACTAGCATAGTCCACAATGAGCAGTTCTTC
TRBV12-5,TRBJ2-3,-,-,CASGLVEGLSTDTQYF,TGTGCTAGTGGTTTGGTGGAGGGCCTAAGCACAGATACGCAGTATTTT
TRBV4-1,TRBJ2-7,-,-,CASSQRGQTLAAEQYF,TGCGCCAGCAGCCAGCGGGGACAGACCCTTGCGGCCGAGCAGTACTTC
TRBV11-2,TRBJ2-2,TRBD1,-,CASSYGTVTGELFF,TGTGCCAGCAGCTATGGGACAGTCACCGGGGAGCTGTTTTTT
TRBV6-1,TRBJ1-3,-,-,CASSDGGSSGNTIYF,TGTGCCAGCAGTGATGGGGGATCCTCTGGAAACACCATATATTTT
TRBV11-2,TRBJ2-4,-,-,CASSLDPGGAKNIQYF,TGTGCCAGCAGCTTAGATCCCGGCGGGGCCAAAAACATTCAGTACTTC
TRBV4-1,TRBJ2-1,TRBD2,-,CASSRAGTTPYNEQFF,TGCGCCAGCAGCCGCGCCGGGACTACCCCCTACAATGAGCAGTTCTTC